The source of this TCR beta chain is a study of control samples from healthy donors and cancer patients. V was shortened by 8 bases and J by 9 bases, with 14 bases between the two germline ends. The CDR3 sequence is 13 residues long. Germline V gives CDR1 MDHEN, CDR2 SYDVKM. The data were produced by immunoSEQ multiplex PCR, yet TCRdb's version contains in-frame clones alone and is incomplete. Of approximately 90,000 clones detected, approximately 81% appear once; the ten largest clones hold roughly 2.1%. The source of this sequence is a woman aged 40 to 50 in good health. Sequencing was done on a sample of blood. The chain carries TRBV28 and TRBJ1-6; D perhaps matches TRBD1 (6 bases). CDR3 nucleotide sequence: TGTGCCAGCGTGGACAGTCCTCCTTCACCCCTCCACTTT. Translating it yields CASVDSPPSPLHF.